Listed below are T cell receptor beta chains from one sample, sequenced in a study of shared clonotypes between healthy human individuals. Clones were sequenced by immunoSEQ multiplex PCR, and TCRdb holds only the in-frame ones, with some missing. The data hold around 1 million clones, with roughly 72% observed a single time. The sample comprised memory CD4+ T cells sorted from blood. The receptor source for this set is a man younger than 35 in good health. CDR3s include the opening cysteine and the closing phenylalanine or tryptophan. D genes are given only for firm matches.

V gene: TRBV6-5; J gene: TRBJ1-2; D gene: TRBD1; CDR3 protein: CASRPGQGRNGYTF
V gene: TRBV5-6; J gene: TRBJ2-7; D gene: NA; CDR3 protein: CASSLTGQGEQYF
V gene: TRBV28; J gene: TRBJ1-6; D gene: NA; CDR3 protein: CASRPQGPYSPLHF
V gene: TRBV29-1; J gene: TRBJ2-3; D gene: NA; CDR3 protein: CSVGGFQATQYF
V gene: TRBV7-9; J gene: TRBJ2-7; D gene: NA; CDR3 protein: CASSSEAGGLYEQYF
V gene: TRBV7-8; J gene: TRBJ1-1; D gene: NA; CDR3 protein: CASSSTGLGTEAFF
V gene: TRBV28; J gene: TRBJ2-5; D gene: NA; CDR3 protein: CASSPLRAGETQYF
V gene: TRBV7-3; J gene: TRBJ2-3; D gene: NA; CDR3 protein: CASSESIGTQYF
V gene: TRBV5-1; J gene: TRBJ2-2; D gene: NA; CDR3 protein: CASSLMDPGELFF
V gene: TRBV28; J gene: TRBJ1-4; D gene: TRBD1; CDR3 protein: CASREQGGNEKLFF
V gene: TRBV28; J gene: TRBJ2-2; D gene: NA; CDR3 protein: CASLGGAGGGELFF
V gene: TRBV27; J gene: TRBJ1-5; D gene: TRBD1; CDR3 protein: CASSRAGGNQPQHF
V gene: TRBV18; J gene: TRBJ2-7; D gene: NA; CDR3 protein: CASSAGTESYEQYF
V gene: TRBV29-1; J gene: TRBJ1-1; D gene: NA; CDR3 protein: CSVVGGLGDTEAFF
V gene: TRBV19; J gene: TRBJ1-4; D gene: TRBD1; CDR3 protein: CASSRTGGSDEKLFF
V gene: TRBV6-1; J gene: TRBJ1-1; D gene: TRBD1; CDR3 protein: CASQKTGAHEAFF
V gene: TRBV5-1; J gene: TRBJ2-7; D gene: TRBD1; CDR3 protein: CASRTGTGPEQYF
V gene: TRBV2; J gene: TRBJ2-1; D gene: TRBD2; CDR3 protein: CASSEALLAGGDNEQFF
V gene: TRBV7-2; J gene: TRBJ2-4; D gene: NA; CDR3 protein: CASSLGNSKNIQYF
V gene: TRBV11-2; J gene: TRBJ2-1; D gene: NA; CDR3 protein: CASSLALTPPGDEQFF
V gene: TRBV19; J gene: TRBJ1-2; D gene: NA; CDR3 protein: CASNLQGAGGYTF
V gene: TRBV5-5; J gene: TRBJ2-3; D gene: NA; CDR3 protein: CASSLIEGSDTQYF
V gene: TRBV11-2; J gene: TRBJ2-1; D gene: NA; CDR3 protein: CASSPTRSGNEQFF
V gene: TRBV30; J gene: TRBJ2-1; D gene: NA; CDR3 protein: CAWSVRTDNEQFF
V gene: TRBV29-1; J gene: TRBJ2-2; D gene: NA; CDR3 protein: CSGGQTYTGELFF
V gene: TRBV5-1; J gene: TRBJ2-1; D gene: TRBD2; CDR3 protein: CASSLMGRSLAGASLYNEQFF
V gene: TRBV5-5; J gene: TRBJ1-2; D gene: NA; CDR3 protein: CASSLVGETYGYTF
V gene: TRBV30; J gene: TRBJ1-5; D gene: NA; CDR3 protein: CAWGDGRNQPQHF
V gene: TRBV15; J gene: TRBJ2-7; D gene: NA; CDR3 protein: CATSRDLGGVTYEQYF
V gene: TRBV4-3; J gene: TRBJ1-1; D gene: NA; CDR3 protein: CASSQDTATEAFF
V gene: TRBV7-2; J gene: TRBJ2-7; D gene: NA; CDR3 protein: CASSLRGGTSSYEQYF
V gene: TRBV30; J gene: TRBJ1-2; D gene: NA; CDR3 protein: CAWRTLFGYTF
V gene: TRBV2; J gene: TRBJ1-6; D gene: NA; CDR3 protein: CASSVKGRDSYNSPLHF
V gene: TRBV5-6; J gene: TRBJ2-5; D gene: TRBD2; CDR3 protein: CASSLLAGGIEETQYF
V gene: TRBV19; J gene: TRBJ2-6; D gene: NA; CDR3 protein: CASSIAGTGANVLTF
V gene: TRBV29-1; J gene: TRBJ1-5; D gene: NA; CDR3 protein: CSVGVDQPQHF
V gene: TRBV6-6; J gene: TRBJ2-7; D gene: TRBD1; CDR3 protein: CASSFPQGGSYEQYF
V gene: TRBV7-9; J gene: TRBJ1-1; D gene: NA; CDR3 protein: CASSLSLIRTEAFF
V gene: TRBV19; J gene: TRBJ2-3; D gene: NA; CDR3 protein: CASSIFALTDTQYF
V gene: TRBV6-6; J gene: TRBJ1-2; D gene: NA; CDR3 protein: CASNNGQYGYTF
V gene: TRBV10-3; J gene: TRBJ1-5; D gene: NA; CDR3 protein: CAISPRLGDSNQPQHF
V gene: TRBV19; J gene: TRBJ2-3; D gene: TRBD2; CDR3 protein: CASSQPGLAGSTDTQYF
V gene: TRBV7-8; J gene: TRBJ2-7; D gene: NA; CDR3 protein: CASSLSPPYEQYF
V gene: TRBV7-9; J gene: TRBJ2-1; D gene: TRBD2; CDR3 protein: CASSLARGTSGEQFF
V gene: TRBV2; J gene: TRBJ1-6; D gene: TRBD1; CDR3 protein: CASSEQGQGYSSPLHF
V gene: TRBV7-9; J gene: TRBJ1-6; D gene: NA; CDR3 protein: CASSFIQDNSPLHF
V gene: TRBV7-3; J gene: TRBJ1-6; D gene: NA; CDR3 protein: CASSPTGSSYNSPLHF
V gene: TRBV7-9; J gene: TRBJ1-6; D gene: TRBD1; CDR3 protein: CASGGDRGYNSPLHF
V gene: TRBV4-1; J gene: TRBJ2-1; D gene: TRBD2; CDR3 protein: CASSQARTSGEQFF